The entry below describes one T cell receptor beta chain. Its target is unknown. The record originates from a study of blood T cells in healthy people across ages. A second PCR of 7 to 11 cycles used a sample-barcoded 5' primer and a J-beta primer mix. Every cDNA was tagged by a template-switch adaptor with 12 random nucleotides. In TCRdb, the 5' RACE reads were re-called with MiXCR into one record per CDR3 protein. The table shows 1,100,000 or so distinct CDR3 sequences, with under 55% occurring only once. The germline gives CDR1 MGHDK, CDR2 SYGVNS. The CDR3 extends over 15 amino acids. Trimming shortened V by 8 bases and J by 2 bases, and 18 bases separated the two germline ends. Study-wide results and limits: There were more naive CD4+ cells and higher diversity in long-lived donors than in aged donors. One million T cells yielded diversity estimates that were considered underestimates.

The gene calls are TRBV25-1 and TRBJ1-2; possible D gene TRBD1, 5 bases. The sample comprised blood. This sequence originates from a woman aged 55-75 years in good health. The DNA for the CDR3 is TGTGCCAGCGTCGACAGTCATGGGGTAAACTATGGCTACACCTTC. Its protein is CASVDSHGVNYGYTF.